This entry features one T cell receptor (beta chain) sequence. Its antigen is not known. This record belongs to a study of cytomegalovirus exposure and HLA in healthy donors. Data came from immunoSEQ multiplex PCR; TCRdb stores just in-frame clones and leaves some out. The sample shows some 270,000 clones, 86% of them seen only once. Study observations and caveats: Subsequent analysis of the 120 or so validation repertoires found a tendency for first-cohort TCR clusters to co-occur. High specificity and sensitivity for cytomegalovirus status were reported for the classifier. There were around 160 TCR beta chains listed as cytomegalovirus-associated.

The sequence was obtained from a young woman in good health and CMV-seronegative. What was sequenced was PBMCs.

The CDR3 bases are TGCAGCGTGCTACAGGGAGTAGGATATGGCTACACCTTC. It encodes CSVLQGVGYGYTF. This sequence joins TRBV29-1 and TRBJ1-2; maybe TRBD1 (6 bases). The germline V gene encodes CDR1 SQVTM and CDR2 ANQGSEA. With 6 bases removed from V and 5 bases from J, the gap between germline ends came to 16 bases. CDR3 length: 13 amino acids.